The subject of this entry is one T cell receptor (beta chain). These data are taken from a study of technical replicates of blood from a few donors. CDR1 SGHRS and CDR2 YFSETQ come from the germline V gene. V lost 3 bases to trimming and J lost 7 bases, with 19 bases between them. The length of the CDR3 is 15 residues. TCRdb's copy holds only in-frame clones and misses some; the assay was immunoSEQ multiplex PCR. The repertoire holds about 79,000 clones, with under 95% as singletons. The TCR was taken from a human donor in good health. The gene calls are TRBV5-1 and TRBJ1-1, with a weak D call TRBD1 (5 bases). The specimen sequenced was T cells isolated from PBMCs. The CDR3 region is CASSSFSLGQDEAFF. CDR3 in DNA: TGCGCCAGCAGCTCCTTTTCTTTGGGGCAGGATGAAGCTTTCTTT.